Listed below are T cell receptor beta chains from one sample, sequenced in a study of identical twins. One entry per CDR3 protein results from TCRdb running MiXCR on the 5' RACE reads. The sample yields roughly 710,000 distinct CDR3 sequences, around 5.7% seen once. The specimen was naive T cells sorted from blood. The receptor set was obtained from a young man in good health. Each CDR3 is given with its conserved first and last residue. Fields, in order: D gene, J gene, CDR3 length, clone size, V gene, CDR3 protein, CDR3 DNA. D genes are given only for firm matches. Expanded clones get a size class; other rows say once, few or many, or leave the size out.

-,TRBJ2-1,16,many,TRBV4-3,CASSQGKRVLYNEQFF,TGCGCCAGCAGCCAGGGGAAGCGGGTTCTTTACAATGAGCAGTTCTTC
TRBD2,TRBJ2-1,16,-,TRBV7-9,CASSPSLGTSGPQQFF,TGTGCCAGCAGCCCCTCCCTGGGGACTAGCGGGCCCCAGCAGTTCTTC
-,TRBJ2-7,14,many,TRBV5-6,CASSLNGRSYEQYF,TGTGCCAGCAGCTTGAATGGCCGGTCCTACGAGCAGTACTTC
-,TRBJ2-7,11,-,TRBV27,CASGPTYEQYF,TGTGCCAGCGGCCCTACCTACGAGCAGTACTTC
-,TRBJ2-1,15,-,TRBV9,CASTVEEPRGNEQFF,TGTGCCAGCACCGTAGAGGAGCCTAGGGGCAATGAGCAGTTCTTC
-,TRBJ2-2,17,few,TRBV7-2,CASSTQIWGPDTGELFF,TGTGCCAGCAGCACCCAGATTTGGGGCCCCGACACCGGGGAGCTGTTTTTT
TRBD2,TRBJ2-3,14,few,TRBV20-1,CSASLTSGIDTQYF,TGCAGTGCTAGCCTGACTAGCGGGATAGATACGCAGTATTTT
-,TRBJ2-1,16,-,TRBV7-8,CASSARRGGDYNEQFF,TGTGCCAGCAGCGCCCGTCGAGGGGGTGACTACAATGAGCAGTTCTTC
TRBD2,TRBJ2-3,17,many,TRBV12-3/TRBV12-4,CASSLPAGGMSTDTQYF,TGTGCCAGCAGTTTACCGGCGGGAGGGATGAGCACAGATACGCAGTATTTT
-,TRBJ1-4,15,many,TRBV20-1,CSARDILERTEKLFF,TGCAGTGCTAGAGATATTCTTGAGCGGACTGAAAAACTGTTTTTT
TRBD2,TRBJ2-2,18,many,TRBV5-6,CASSLPYSGRINTGELFF,TGTGCCAGCAGCTTGCCCTATAGCGGGAGGATCAACACCGGGGAGCTGTTTTTT
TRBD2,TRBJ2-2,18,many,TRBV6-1,CASKLGLAGGKNTGELFF,TGTGCCAGCAAATTGGGACTAGCGGGAGGGAAAAACACCGGGGAGCTGTTTTTT
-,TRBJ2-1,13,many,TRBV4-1,CASTVAEHNEQFF,TGCGCCAGCACGGTAGCGGAGCACAATGAGCAGTTCTTC
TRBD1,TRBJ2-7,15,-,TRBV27,CASSLTDRGDYEQYF,TGTGCCAGCAGTTTAACGGACAGGGGCGATTACGAGCAGTACTTC
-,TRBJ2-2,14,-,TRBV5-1,CASSPATESGELFF,TGCGCCAGCAGCCCCGCGACAGAGTCCGGGGAGCTGTTTTTT
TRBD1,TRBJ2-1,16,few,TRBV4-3,CASSQEGQGAHNEQFF,TGCGCCAGCAGCCAAGAGGGACAGGGGGCCCACAATGAGCAGTTCTTC
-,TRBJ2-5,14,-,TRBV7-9,CASSLAIEGETQYF,TGTGCCAGCAGCTTAGCGATCGAGGGTGAGACCCAGTACTTC
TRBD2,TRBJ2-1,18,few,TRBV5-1,CASSLSLAGASSYNEQFF,TGCGCCAGCAGCTTGTCCCTAGCGGGAGCCAGCTCCTACAATGAGCAGTTCTTC
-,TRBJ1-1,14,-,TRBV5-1,CASSLQLLNTEAFF,TGCGCCAGCAGCTTACAGCTCTTAAACACTGAAGCTTTCTTT
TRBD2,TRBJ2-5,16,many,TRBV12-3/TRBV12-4,CASSGGGAGGPQTQYF,TGTGCCAGCAGTGGCGGCGGAGCGGGAGGGCCTCAGACCCAGTACTTC
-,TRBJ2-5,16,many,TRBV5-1,CASSRRGGGLEETQYF,TGCGCCAGCAGCCGACGGGGAGGGGGCTTAGAGGAGACCCAGTACTTC
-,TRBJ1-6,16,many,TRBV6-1,CASREGVSSYNSPLHF,TGTGCCAGCAGGGAAGGGGTTAGCTCCTATAATTCACCCCTCCACTTT
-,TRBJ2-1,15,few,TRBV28,CASSLPPGSYNEQFF,TGTGCCAGCAGTTTACCTCCGGGATCCTACAATGAGCAGTTCTTC
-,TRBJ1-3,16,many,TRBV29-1,CSVLGGTGRSGNTIYF,TGCAGCGTCCTTGGTGGGACGGGACGCTCTGGAAACACCATATATTTT
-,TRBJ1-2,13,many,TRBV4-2,CASSQEGGYGYTF,TGCGCCAGCAGCCAAGAGGGGGGCTATGGCTACACCTTC
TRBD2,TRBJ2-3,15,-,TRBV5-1,CASRSTSGITDTQYF,TGCGCCAGCAGATCTACTAGCGGGATTACAGATACGCAGTATTTT
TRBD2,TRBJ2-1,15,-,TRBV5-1,CASSRASGQYNEQFF,TGCGCCAGCAGCAGAGCTAGCGGCCAGTACAATGAGCAGTTCTTC
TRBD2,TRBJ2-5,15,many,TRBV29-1,CSVEFPGGIQETQYF,TGCAGCGTTGAATTCCCGGGAGGTATCCAAGAGACCCAGTACTTC
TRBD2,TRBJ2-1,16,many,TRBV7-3,CASSFIAGDAYNEQFF,TGTGCCAGCAGCTTTATAGCGGGAGACGCCTACAATGAGCAGTTCTTC
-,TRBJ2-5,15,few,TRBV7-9,CASSLGRGREETQYF,TGTGCCAGCAGCTTAGGTCGGGGCAGGGAAGAGACCCAGTACTTC
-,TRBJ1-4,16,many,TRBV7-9,CASSVPGAATNEKLFF,TGTGCCAGCAGCGTACCAGGGGCCGCAACTAATGAAAAACTGTTTTTT
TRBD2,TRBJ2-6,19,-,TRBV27,CASSFLTSGSLSGANVLTF,TGTGCCAGCAGTTTCCTAACTAGCGGGAGCCTCTCTGGGGCCAACGTCCTGACTTTC
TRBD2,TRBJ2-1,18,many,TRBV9,CASSVAQRGAGVHNEQFF,TGTGCCAGCAGCGTAGCCCAGCGGGGAGCGGGAGTCCACAATGAGCAGTTCTTC
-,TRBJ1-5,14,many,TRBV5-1,CASSLGPSNQPQHF,TGTGCCAGCAGTTTGGGACCCTCCAATCAGCCCCAGCATTTT
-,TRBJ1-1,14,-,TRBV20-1,CSARIGNLNTEAFF,TGCAGTGCTAGAATCGGCAACCTGAACACTGAAGCTTTCTTT
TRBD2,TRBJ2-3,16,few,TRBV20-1,CSARTPASGRRGSQYF,TGCAGTGCTAGAACTCCCGCTAGCGGGAGGAGGGGGTCGCAGTATTTT
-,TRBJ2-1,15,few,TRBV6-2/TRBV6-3,CASSLLGIRGNEQFF,TGTGCCAGCAGTTTATTAGGGATCCGCGGTAATGAGCAGTTCTTC
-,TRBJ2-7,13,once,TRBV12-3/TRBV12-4,CASSFDNSYEQYF,TGTGCCAGCAGTTTCGACAACTCCTACGAGCAGTACTTC
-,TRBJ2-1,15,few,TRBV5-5,CASSLDGTPYNEQFF,TGTGCCAGCAGCTTGGATGGGACCCCCTACAATGAGCAGTTCTTC
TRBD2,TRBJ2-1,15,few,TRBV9,CASSQRETPYNEQFF,TGTGCCAGCAGCCAGCGGGAGACCCCCTACAATGAGCAGTTCTTC
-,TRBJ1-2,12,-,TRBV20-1,CSAFDRMYGYTF,TGCAGTGCTTTCGACAGGATGTATGGCTACACCTTC
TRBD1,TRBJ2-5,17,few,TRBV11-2,CASRGGTGAVWTETQYF,TGTGCCAGTAGAGGGGGGACAGGGGCGGTGTGGACGGAGACCCAGTACTTC
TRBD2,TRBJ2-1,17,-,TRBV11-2,CASSWTSGKRVFDEQFF,TGTGCCAGCAGCTGGACTAGCGGGAAAAGGGTTTTCGATGAGCAGTTCTTC
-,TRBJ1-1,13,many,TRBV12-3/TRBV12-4,CASSYPATPEAFF,TGTGCCAGCAGCTATCCAGCTACCCCTGAAGCTTTCTTT
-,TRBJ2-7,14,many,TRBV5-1,CASSLGTFTYEQYF,TGCGCCAGCAGCTTGGGGACATTTACCTACGAGCAGTACTTC
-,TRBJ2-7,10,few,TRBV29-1,CSVEGNEQYF,TGCAGCGTTGAAGGGAACGAGCAGTACTTC
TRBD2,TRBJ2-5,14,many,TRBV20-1,CSARAGGPQETQYF,TGCAGTGCTAGAGCGGGAGGGCCTCAAGAGACCCAGTACTTC
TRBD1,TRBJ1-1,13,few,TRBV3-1,CASSQETGSRAFF,TGTGCCAGCAGCCAGGAGACAGGGTCCCGAGCTTTCTTT
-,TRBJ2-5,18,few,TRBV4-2,CASSQDFLIGGPQETQYF,TGTGCCAGCAGCCAAGATTTTCTCATAGGGGGACCGCAAGAGACCCAGTACTTC
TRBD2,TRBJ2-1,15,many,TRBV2,CASSEIRGGNNEQFF,TGTGCCAGCAGTGAGATACGGGGGGGTAATAATGAGCAGTTCTTC
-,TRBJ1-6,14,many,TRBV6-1,CASSARDKNSPLHF,TGTGCCAGCAGTGCCCGGGACAAGAATTCACCCCTCCACTTT
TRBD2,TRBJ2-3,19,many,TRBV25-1,CASSDFGLAGGSGTDTQYF,TGTGCCAGCAGTGACTTCGGACTAGCGGGAGGAAGTGGCACAGATACGCAGTATTTT
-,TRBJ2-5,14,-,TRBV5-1,CASSLVQPQETQYF,TGCGCCAGCAGCTTGGTACAGCCACAAGAGACCCAGTACTTC
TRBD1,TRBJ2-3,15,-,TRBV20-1,CSAQQDRASTDTQYF,TGCAGTGCTCAACAGGACAGGGCGAGCACAGATACGCAGTATTTT
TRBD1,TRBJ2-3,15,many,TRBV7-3,CASSVTGGFTDTQYF,TGTGCCAGCAGCGTAACAGGGGGCTTCACAGATACGCAGTATTTT
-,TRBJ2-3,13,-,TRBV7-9,CASSPGMADTQYF,TGTGCCAGCAGTCCTGGGATGGCAGATACGCAGTATTTT
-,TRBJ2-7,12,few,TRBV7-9,CATQDRHYEQYF,TGTGCCACCCAAGACAGGCACTACGAGCAGTACTTC